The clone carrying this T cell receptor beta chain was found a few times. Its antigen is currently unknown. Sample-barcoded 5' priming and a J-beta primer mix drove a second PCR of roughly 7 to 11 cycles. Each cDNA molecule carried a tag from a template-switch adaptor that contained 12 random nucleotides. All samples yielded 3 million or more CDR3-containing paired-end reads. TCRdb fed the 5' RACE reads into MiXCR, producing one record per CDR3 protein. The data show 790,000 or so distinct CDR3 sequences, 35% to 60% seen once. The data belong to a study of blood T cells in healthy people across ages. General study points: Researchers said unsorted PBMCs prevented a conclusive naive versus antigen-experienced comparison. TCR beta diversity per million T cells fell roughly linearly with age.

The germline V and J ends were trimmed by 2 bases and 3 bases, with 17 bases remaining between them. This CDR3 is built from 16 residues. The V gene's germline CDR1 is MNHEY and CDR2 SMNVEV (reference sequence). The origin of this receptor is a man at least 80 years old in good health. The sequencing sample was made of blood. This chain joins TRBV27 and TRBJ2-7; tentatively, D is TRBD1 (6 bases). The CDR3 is CASSLVTGTLVYEQYF. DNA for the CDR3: TGTGCCAGCAGTTTAGTGACAGGAACCCTGGTCTACGAGCAGTACTTC.